This record looks at one T cell receptor (beta chain) sequence and its context. Its antigen is as yet unknown. This record comes from a study of T cells in Graves' hyperthyroidism and ophthalmopathy. Overall study: The blood sample was taken at first diagnosis, before treatment began. General observations from the study: A 13 V-J signature model discriminated ophthalmopathy versus stable hyperthyroidism.

V was cut by 6 bases and J by 7 bases, with 27 bases left in between. Germline loops: CDR1 DFQATT, CDR2 SNEGSKA (reference sequence). The CDR3 has 17 amino acids. Using RNA transcripts as the source, TCR beta CDR3 regions were amplified. TCR CDR3 regions were first amplified by RT-PCR with HTBI primers. TCRdb recomputed calls from the multiplex PCR reads with MiXCR, one row per CDR3 protein. The sample has about half a million distinct CDR3 sequences, less than 25% seen once. This chain joins TRBV20-1 and TRBJ2-2, with D perhaps TRBD1 (7 bases). The specimen was blood. This clonotype was sampled from a young woman with Graves' ophthalmopathy. The chain's CDR3 is CSAQRSGPGGPVGELFF. Written as DNA, the CDR3 is TGCAGTGCCCAGCGGAGCGGGCCAGGGGGGCCGGTCGGGGAGCTGTTTTTT.